This T cell receptor (beta chain) was observed in a study of blood T cell repertoires in COVID-19. Turning to the study itself: The United States, Italy and Spain provided the acute and convalescent COVID-19 samples. In each case, the material was cDNA or gDNA derived from T cells, B-cell-depleted T cells, or PBMCs.

In the original workflow: Quantification of nucleated cells was approximated via reference gene primer amplification. Produced via immunoSEQ multiplex PCR; TCRdb's table is partial and in-frame only. Clone size and the V and J calls come from that table; the DNA yielded D and trimming. The sample records some 280,000 clones, 80% to 90% being singletons. J lost 2 bases, V lost 0 bases, and 3 bases had no gene match. The CDR3 spans 15 residues. Germline V gene sequence: CDR1 SGHRS, CDR2 YFSETQ. The source is a woman in her 30s with active or convalescent COVID-19. The sample consisted of peripheral blood. The J gene is TRBJ2-7, the V gene TRBV5-1; 9 positions agree with TRBD1. The CDR3: CASSLEGQGTYEQYF. CDR3 bases: TGCGCCAGCAGCTTGGAGGGACAGGGAACCTACGAGCAGTACTTC.